This T cell receptor (beta chain) derives from a study of blood T cell repertoires in COVID-19. Across the study: The United States, Italy and Spain supplied acute and convalescent COVID-19 samples.

Germline-derived CDR1 and CDR2 are SGHAT and FQNNGV. The CDR3 contains 14 residues. The V end lost 3 bases, the J end lost 5 bases, and 11 bases lay between the germline ends. Produced via immunoSEQ multiplex PCR; TCRdb's table is partial and in-frame only. The sample has roughly 360,000 clones; less than 90% are singletons. Recovered status applied to Cohort 3 donors who had two consecutive negative PCRs. It also applied to those with clearance or with symptom resolution. The chain has TRBV11-2 and TRBJ2-1; unclear D gene. The sequencing input was PBMCs or T cells enriched from blood (not recorded which). The clonotype was recovered from a woman in her forties or fifties who had recovered from COVID-19. CDR3 bases: TGTGCCAGCAGCTTGAAATCCGCAGACAATGAGCAGTTCTTC. Protein sequence: CASSLKSADNEQFF.